In this sample, the clone carrying this T cell receptor beta chain turned up a few times. The antigen remains unidentified. Between the trimmed V and J ends, which lost 5 bases and 12 bases, there was a span of 17 bases. The CDR3 has 14 amino acids. Germline V gene data show CDR1 as SGHNT and CDR2 as YENEEA. The data originate from a study of T cells in localized non-small cell lung cancer. General study points: A higher density of T cells in blood coincided with extended overall survival. Uninvolved adjacent lung showed the highest T cell clonality, exceeding tumor. Turning up in adjacent lung were a median roughly 59 of the top 100 tumor clones.

Sequenced by immunoSEQ multiplex PCR; TCRdb stores in-frame clones only, minus some. The sample holds some 2,200 clones; over 30% are singletons and the top ten take approximately 11%. Material: lung tumor tissue, obtained before any cancer treatment. J is TRBJ1-6 and V is TRBV11-3; tentative D call: TRBD1 (5 bases). The TCR comes from a male donor aged 60 or over with stage II squamous cell lung carcinoma. CDR3 region: CASSHQGIGLPLHF. CDR3 sequence (DNA): TGTGCCAGCAGCCATCAGGGAATCGGGCTACCCCTCCACTTT.